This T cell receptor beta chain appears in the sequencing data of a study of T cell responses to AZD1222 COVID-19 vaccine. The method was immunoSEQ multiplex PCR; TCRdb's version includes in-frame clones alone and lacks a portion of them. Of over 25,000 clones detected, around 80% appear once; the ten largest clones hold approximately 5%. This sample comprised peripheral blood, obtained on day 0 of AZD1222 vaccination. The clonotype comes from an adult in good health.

The CDR3: CASSRGGINTGELFF. In nucleotides, the CDR3 is TGTGCCAGCAGCCGAGGGGGAATCAACACCGGGGAGCTGTTTTTT. The rearrangement links TRBV3-1 (or the pseudogene TRBV3-2) to TRBJ2-2; maybe TRBD1 (6 bases). V gave up 4 bases and J gave up 2 bases, with 11 bases separating them. The CDR3 extends over 15 amino acids. CDR1 is LGHDT, CDR2 YNNKEL, per germline (reference sequence).